A single sample is the source of the 8 T cell receptor beta chains below, sequenced in a study of blood T cell repertoires in COVID-19. Produced via immunoSEQ multiplex PCR; TCRdb's table is partial and in-frame only. The table has under 70,000 clones, around 80% seen once. Sequencing input: peripheral blood. These receptors were obtained from a woman of 80 years or more with acute or convalescent COVID-19.

The J gene is TRBJ2-1, the V gene TRBV6-5; 10 nucleotides line up with TRBD1. Trimming removed 0 bases from V and 8 bases from J; junction bases left unmatched: 4. CDR1 MNHEY and CDR2 SVGAGI come from the germline V gene. CDR3 length: 15 amino acids. The CDR3 coding sequence is TGTGCCAGCAGTTACTCTCCCGGGACAGGGGATGAGCAGTTCTTC. Amino acid sequence: CASSYSPGTGDEQFF.

The chain is built from TRBV27 and TRBJ1-2, with D possibly TRBD1 on 6 matching bases. Germline V lookup: CDR1 MNHEY, CDR2 SMNVEV (reference sequence). V was shortened by 5 bases and J by 4 bases, with 14 bases between the two germline ends. This CDR3 comprises 14 residues. In DNA form, the CDR3 reads TGTGCCAGCAGTCCCCACAGGGCCCCCTATGGCTACACCTTC. Translated, it gives CASSPHRAPYGYTF.

With regard to this clone: The sample carries other DNA sequences with the same CDR3. The chain carries TRBV7-9 and TRBJ1-2; TRBD1 aligns across 8 bases. This CDR3 contains 14 residues. J was trimmed by 2 bases and V by 1 base; bases with no gene match: 0. The germline gives CDR1 SEHNR, CDR2 FQNEAQ (reference sequence). This CDR3 reads CASSLGQGNYGYTF. CDR3 DNA sequence: TGTGCCAGCAGCTTAGGACAGGGGAACTATGGCTACACCTTC.

The V gene is TRBV5-6, the J gene TRBJ2-3; TRBD1 agrees at 7 bases. This CDR3 has 14 amino acids. Germline V CDR1 and CDR2: SGHDT, YYEEEE. Trimming took 2 bases from V and 3 from J; bases not matched to a gene: 3. The CDR3 bases are TGTGCCAGCAGCTTCAGGGGGTCAACAGATACGCAGTATTTT. It encodes CASSFRGSTDTQYF.

The chain carries TRBV6-5 and TRBJ2-5, with 7 positions matching TRBD1. Germline-derived CDR1 and CDR2 are MNHEY and SVGAGI. The CDR3 is 14 amino acids. V was pared by 0 bases and J by 6 bases, with 4 bases of the junction left unmatched. CDR3 loop: CASSYSDRHKTQYF. CDR3 nucleotides: TGTGCCAGCAGTTACTCGGACAGGCACAAGACCCAGTACTTC.

Here the CDR3 reads CAIRATGDTEAFF. The CDR3 coding sequence is TGTGCCATCAGAGCGACAGGGGATACTGAAGCTTTCTTT. The chain couples TRBV10-3 to TRBJ1-1, with 8 bases that match TRBD1. Trimming removed 6 bases from V and 5 bases from J; junction bases left unmatched: 5. Germline V CDR1 and CDR2: ENHRY, SYGVKD. The CDR3 extends over 13 amino acids.

The gene calls are TRBV6-5 and TRBJ1-1, with 7 bases aligning to TRBD1. Trimming took 6 bases from V and 12 from J; bases not matched to a gene: 13. This CDR3 comprises 13 residues. Germline-derived CDR1 and CDR2 are MNHEY and SVGAGI. CDR3 sequence (DNA): TGTGCCAGCAGAGACGGACAGGTGGGACCTCCTTTCTTT. Encoded protein: CASRDGQVGPPFF.

V usage is TRBV7-6 and J usage is TRBJ2-1, with 10 bases lining up with TRBD1. V trimming: 1 base; J trimming: 0 bases; junction bases outside the gene matches: 9. From germline, CDR1 is SGHVS and CDR2 FNYEAQ. The CDR3 extends over 19 amino acids. The CDR3 DNA reads as TGTGCCAGCAGCTTAGGAGCGCGGGGACAGGGGAACTCCTACAATGAGCAGTTCTTC. It yields the protein CASSLGARGQGNSYNEQFF.